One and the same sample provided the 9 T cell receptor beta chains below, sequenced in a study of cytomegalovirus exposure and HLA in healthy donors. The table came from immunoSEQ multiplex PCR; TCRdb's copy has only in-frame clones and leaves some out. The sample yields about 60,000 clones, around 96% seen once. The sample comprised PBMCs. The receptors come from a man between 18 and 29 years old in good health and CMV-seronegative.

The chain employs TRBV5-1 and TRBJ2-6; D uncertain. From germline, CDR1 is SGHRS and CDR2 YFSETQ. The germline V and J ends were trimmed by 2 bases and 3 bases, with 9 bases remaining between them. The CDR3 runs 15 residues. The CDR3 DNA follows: TGCGCCAGCAGCTTCGAGGCAGTTGGGGCCAACGTCCTGACTTTC. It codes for CASSFEAVGANVLTF.

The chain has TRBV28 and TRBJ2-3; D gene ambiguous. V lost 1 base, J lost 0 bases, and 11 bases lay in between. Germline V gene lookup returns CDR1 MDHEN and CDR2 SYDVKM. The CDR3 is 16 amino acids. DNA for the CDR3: TGTGCCAGCAGTTTATTGCGCGGAGCTAGCACAGATACGCAGTATTTT. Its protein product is CASSLLRGASTDTQYF.

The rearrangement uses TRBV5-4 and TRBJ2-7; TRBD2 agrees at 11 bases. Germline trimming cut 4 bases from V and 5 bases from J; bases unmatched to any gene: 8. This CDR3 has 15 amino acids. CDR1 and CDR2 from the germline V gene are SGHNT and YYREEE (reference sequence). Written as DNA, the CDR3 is TGTGCCAGCAGCGTCTCCGGGACTAGCGGAAACGAGCAGTACTTC. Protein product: CASSVSGTSGNEQYF.

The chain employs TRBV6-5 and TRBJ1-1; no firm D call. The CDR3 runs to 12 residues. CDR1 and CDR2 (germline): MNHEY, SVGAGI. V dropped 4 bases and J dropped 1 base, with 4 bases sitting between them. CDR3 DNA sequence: TGTGCCAGCAGTTCTCGGAACACTGAAGCTTTCTTT. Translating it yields CASSSRNTEAFF.

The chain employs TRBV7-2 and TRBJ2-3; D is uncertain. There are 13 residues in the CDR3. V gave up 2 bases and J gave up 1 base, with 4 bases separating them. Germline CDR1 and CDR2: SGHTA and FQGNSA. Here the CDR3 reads CASSLQGTDTQYF. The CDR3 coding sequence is TGTGCCAGCAGCTTACAGGGCACAGATACGCAGTATTTT.

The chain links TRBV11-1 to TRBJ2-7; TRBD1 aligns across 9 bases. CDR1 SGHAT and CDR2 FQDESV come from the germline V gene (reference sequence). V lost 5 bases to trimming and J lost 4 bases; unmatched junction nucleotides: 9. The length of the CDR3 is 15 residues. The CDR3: CASSENRGPWYEQYF. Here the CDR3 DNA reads TGTGCCAGCAGCGAAAACAGGGGGCCATGGTACGAGCAGTACTTC.

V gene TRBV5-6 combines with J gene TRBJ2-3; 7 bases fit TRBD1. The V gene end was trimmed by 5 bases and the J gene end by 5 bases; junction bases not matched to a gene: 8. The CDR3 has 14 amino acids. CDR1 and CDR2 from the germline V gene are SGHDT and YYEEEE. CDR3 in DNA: TGTGCCAGCAGGGGACAGATCTTCGGAGATACGCAGTATTTT. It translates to CASRGQIFGDTQYF.

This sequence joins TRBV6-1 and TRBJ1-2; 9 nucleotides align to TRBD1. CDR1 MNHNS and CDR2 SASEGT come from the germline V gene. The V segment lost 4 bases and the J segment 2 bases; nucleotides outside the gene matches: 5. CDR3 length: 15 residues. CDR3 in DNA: TGTGCCAGCAGTGTCCGGGACAGGGCCAACTATGGCTACACCTTC. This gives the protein CASSVRDRANYGYTF.

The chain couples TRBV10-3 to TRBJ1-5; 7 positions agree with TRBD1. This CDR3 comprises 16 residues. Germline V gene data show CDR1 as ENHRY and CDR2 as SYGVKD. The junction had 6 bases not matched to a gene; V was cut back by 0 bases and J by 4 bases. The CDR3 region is CAISESGGVGNQPQHF. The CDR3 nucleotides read TGTGCCATCAGTGAGTCAGGGGGCGTCGGGAATCAGCCCCAGCATTTT.